This T cell receptor beta chain was found in a study of blood T cell repertoires in COVID-19. Authors' data handling: From reference gene primer amplification, estimates of nucleated cell counts were derived. Clones were read by immunoSEQ multiplex PCR, and TCRdb kept only the in-frame ones, dropping some. From that table come the V and J calls and clone size; the DNA was used to work out D and trimming. The sample holds a few hundred thousand clones, 70% to 85% seen once. Individuals aged about 18 to 90 years were recruited from approximately 22 US areas. Germline values: CDR1 LGHNA, CDR2 YNFKEQ. Losses at the gene ends were 1 base for V and 2 bases for J; bases not matched to a gene: 6. This CDR3 region has 16 residues.

The sequence was collected from a woman aged 55-69 years who had recovered from COVID-19. The specimen was PBMCs or T cells enriched from blood (not recorded which). The V and J genes are TRBV4-2 and TRBJ2-3; 7 bases are shared with TRBD2. CDR3 nucleotide sequence: TGTGCCAGCAGCCAAGGGGCTAGCGGTCACACAGATACGCAGTATTTT. Encoded protein: CASSQGASGHTDTQYF.